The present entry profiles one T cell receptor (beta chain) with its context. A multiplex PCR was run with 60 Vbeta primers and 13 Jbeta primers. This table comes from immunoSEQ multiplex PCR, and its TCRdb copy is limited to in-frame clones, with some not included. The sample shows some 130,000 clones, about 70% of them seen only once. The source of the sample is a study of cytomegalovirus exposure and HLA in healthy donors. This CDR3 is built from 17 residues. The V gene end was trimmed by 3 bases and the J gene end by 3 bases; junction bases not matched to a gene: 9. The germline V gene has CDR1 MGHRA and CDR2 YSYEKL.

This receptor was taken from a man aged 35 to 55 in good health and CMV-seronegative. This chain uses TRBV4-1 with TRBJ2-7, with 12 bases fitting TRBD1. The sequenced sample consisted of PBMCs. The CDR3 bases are TGCGCCAGCAGCCATAACAACCGGGACAGGGGGCTCTACGAGCAGTACTTC. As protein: CASSHNNRDRGLYEQYF.